A single sample is the source of the 26 T cell receptor beta chains below, sequenced in a study of Graves' ophthalmopathy and Graves' hyperthyroidism listed by TCRdb under 2018. Instrument on record: Illumina HiSeq 2000. For repertoire sequencing, TCR beta CDR3 regions were amplified from RNA transcripts. A first-round RT-PCR used HTBI primers with the Qiagen OneStep RT-PCR kit, followed by a second-round multiplex PCR, size selection and purification. The public reads were run again by TCRdb, first through fastp at Q25 and then through MiXCR, and only productive beta chains were kept. Each CDR3 protein gets just one entry, which takes the most common genes and DNA from the rows behind it. Present in this sample are roughly 220,000 distinct CDR3 sequences, around 45% of which were seen just once. The ten largest clones capture over 40% of the sample. The sequenced sample was peripheral blood. These receptors all stem from an adult man with Graves' ophthalmopathy.

A few counts support this clonotype. The chain is built from TRBV20-1 and TRBJ1-5; 8 bases map to TRBD1. J was trimmed by 2 bases and V by 6 bases; bases with no gene match: 9. The CDR3 covers 15 residues. CDR1 is DFQATT and CDR2 is SNEGSKA in the germline V gene (reference sequence). CDR3 loop: CSAPTATGGNQPQHF. CDR3 sequence (DNA): TGCAGTGCCCCAACAGCGACAGGGGGCAATCAGCCCCAGCATTTT.

Ten or more counts support this clonotype. This sequence joins TRBV2 and TRBJ1-6, with TRBD1 matching over 9 bases. Germline V gives CDR1 SNHLY, CDR2 FYNNEI. This CDR3 comprises 14 residues. The junction had 8 bases not matched to a gene; V was cut back by 8 bases and J by 9 bases. The chain's CDR3 is CASVRGQGSSPLHF. The CDR3 DNA reads as TGTGCCAGCGTGCGGGGACAGGGTAGTTCACCCCTCCACTTT.

A word on this clonotype: At one of its ends the junction is not consistent with the germline gene, which may arise from a read error. This chain links TRBV27 with TRBJ1-2; D not resolved. The CDR3 contains 11 residues. The germline CDR1 and CDR2 sequences are MNHEY and SMNVEV (reference sequence). The CDR3 spells CASSQAYGYTF. CDR3 DNA sequence: TGCGCCAGCAGCCAAGCTTATGGCTACACCTTC.

This clonotype was seen a handful of times. This chain uses TRBV5-6 with TRBJ1-4, with 7 bases matching TRBD1. CDR3 length: 14 residues. Trimming removed 4 bases from V and 8 bases from J; junction bases left unmatched: 8. In germline, CDR1 is SGHDT, CDR2 YYEEEE. This CDR3 is CASSPDDRDEKLFF. The CDR3 DNA is TGTGCCAGCAGCCCTGACGACAGGGACGAAAAACTGTTTTTT.

Many counts were recorded for this clonotype. The chain recombines TRBV19 with TRBJ1-2; possible D gene TRBD1, 6 bases. This CDR3 contains 13 residues. Between the trimmed V and J ends, which lost 6 bases and 4 bases, there was a span of 12 bases. CDR1 LNHDA and CDR2 SQIVND come from the germline V gene (reference sequence). The CDR3 loop reads CASSPDRTYGYTF. In DNA, the CDR3 is TGTGCCAGTAGCCCAGACAGGACCTATGGCTACACCTTC. Full variable domain (rest looked up from reference TRBV19 and TRBJ1-2): DGGITQSPKYLFRKEGQNVTLSCEQNLNHDAMYWYRQDPGQGLRLIYYSQIVNDFQKGDIAEGYSVSREKKESFPLTVTSAQKNPTAFYLCASSPDRTYGYTFGSGTRLTVV.

The chain uses TRBV6-2 or TRBV6-3 and TRBJ1-5; TRBD1 aligns across 10 bases. There are 17 residues in the CDR3. The V segment lost 6 bases and the J segment 0 bases; nucleotides outside the gene matches: 8. Germline loops: CDR1 MNHEY, CDR2 SVGEGT. The CDR3 protein is CASRRGQGRGSNQPQHF. DNA of the CDR3: TGTGCCAGCAGAAGGGGACAGGGGCGAGGTAGCAATCAGCCCCAGCATTTT.

This chain joins TRBV20-1 and TRBJ2-7; 8 bases line up with TRBD1. V shed 5 bases and J 0 bases; nucleotides not matched to a gene: 3. CDR1 DFQATT and CDR2 SNEGSKA come from the germline V gene (reference sequence). This CDR3 spans 13 amino acids. The CDR3 loop is CSAPDRGSYEQYF. CDR3 DNA: TGCAGTGCTCCCGACAGGGGCTCCTACGAGCAGTACTTC.

The chain is built from TRBV5-4 and TRBJ1-2, with D tentatively TRBD1 (5 bases). CDR1 SGHNT and CDR2 YYREEE come from the germline V gene (reference sequence). V lost 0 bases and J lost 4, with 13 bases in between. CDR3 length: 15 residues. The CDR3 nucleotides read TGTGCCAGCAGCTTGGGAGGGGCTAAGAGCTATGGCTACACCTTC. Amino acid sequence: CASSLGGAKSYGYTF.

This clonotype was counted between two and nine times. The J gene is TRBJ1-4, the V gene TRBV6-5; 7 bases are shared with TRBD1. Looked up from germline, CDR1 is MNHEY and CDR2 is SVGAGI. The V segment lost 7 bases and the J segment 11 bases; nucleotides outside the gene matches: 13. The CDR3 sequence is 14 residues long. The CDR3 loop reads CASTRQDRRGKLFF. For the CDR3, the DNA is TGTGCCAGCACCCGCCAGGACAGGAGGGGGAAACTGTTTTTT.

The V gene is TRBV19, the J gene TRBJ1-2, with TRBD1 identical over 7 bases. Germline V gene sequence: CDR1 LNHDA, CDR2 SQIVND (reference sequence). The CDR3 has 15 residues. J lost 2 bases, V lost 7 bases, and 10 bases had no gene match. DNA for the CDR3: TGTGCCAGTACCGAGACAGGGCCAATGAACTATGGCTACACCTTC. Its protein is CASTETGPMNYGYTF.

The chain has TRBV10-3 and TRBJ2-5; 11 nucleotides match TRBD2. The DNA matches TRBJ2-1 better at its end, which makes the J call doubtful. In germline, CDR1 is ENHRY, CDR2 SYGVKD. The CDR3 has 15 residues. The CDR3 sequence is CAIRPGTSGNNEQFF. CDR3 DNA: TGTGCCATCCGACCAGGGACTAGCGGTAACAATGAGCAGTTCTTC.

This chain joins TRBV7-2 and TRBJ2-2; 11 positions match TRBD2. Per the germline V gene, CDR1 is SGHTA and CDR2 is FQGNSA. V was clipped by 0 bases and J by 2 bases; unmatched bases: 5. The CDR3 extends over 18 amino acids. The CDR3 loop reads CASSLAPGLAVNTGELFF. CDR3 DNA sequence: TGTGCCAGCAGCTTAGCTCCGGGACTAGCGGTTAACACCGGGGAGCTGTTTTTT. Supplemented by reference TRBV7-2 and TRBJ2-2, the full variable domain reads GAGVSQSPSNKVTEKGKDVELRCDPISGHTALYWYRQSLGQGLEFLIYFQGNSAPDKSGLPSDRFSAERTGGSVSTLTIQRTQQEDSAVYLCASSLAPGLAVNTGELFFGEGSRLTVL.

The rearrangement links TRBV9 to TRBJ2-7; 8 bases fit TRBD1. Germline V lookup: CDR1 SGDLS, CDR2 YYNGEE. With V trimmed by 2 bases and J by 7 bases, 5 bases remained unmatched. There are 13 residues in the CDR3. DNA of the CDR3: TGTGCCAGCAGCGTGGACAGGGCGGAAGAGCAGTACTTC. This gives the protein CASSVDRAEEQYF.

There are a few counts of this clonotype. The genes are TRBV12-3 or TRBV12-4 and TRBJ1-1; D unresolved. V lost 7 bases, J lost 5 bases, and 17 bases lay in between. CDR3 length equals 14 residues. The CDR3 reads CASIRVSARTEAFF. The CDR3 DNA is TGTGCCAGCATCCGGGTCAGTGCGCGGACTGAAGCTTTCTTT.

This clonotype was found many times. The junction differs from germline at one of its ends, possibly a read error. The V call is TRBV7-7, the J call TRBJ2-7; 9 positions match TRBD1. The CDR3 is 14 amino acids. Looked up from germline, CDR1 is SSHAT and CDR2 is FNYEAQ (reference sequence). Written as DNA, the CDR3 is TGTGCTAGCAGCCCGGGACAGGGCAACGACGAGCAGTACTTC. Translation gives CASSPGQGNDEQYF.

The genes are TRBV19 and TRBJ2-7; D unclear. The CDR3 is 13 residues long. Germline lookup yields CDR1 LNHDA and CDR2 SQIVND (reference sequence). The V end lost 3 bases, the J end lost 3 bases, and 9 bases lay between the germline ends. CDR3 DNA sequence: TGTGCCAGTAGTATTCTGGACGGCTACGAGCAGTACTTC. Translated: CASSILDGYEQYF. Together with reference TRBV19 and TRBJ2-7, the CDR3 gives the full variable domain: DGGITQSPKYLFRKEGQNVTLSCEQNLNHDAMYWYRQDPGQGLRLIYYSQIVNDFQKGDIAEGYSVSREKKESFPLTVTSAQKNPTAFYLCASSILDGYEQYFGPGTRLTVT.

This clonotype showed up just once. This chain uses TRBV29-1 with TRBJ1-2; D perhaps matches TRBD1 (5 bases). Germline V gene lookup returns CDR1 SQVTM and CDR2 ANQGSEA. Deletions cut 8 bases from V and 1 base from J, with 11 bases between. This CDR3 contains 12 residues. Written as DNA, the CDR3 is TGCAGCTTTCCGGGACTTAACTATGGCTACACCTTC. It specifies CSFPGLNYGYTF.

Only a few counts were recorded for this clonotype. The chain has TRBV6-5 and TRBJ2-7; 8 positions match TRBD1. Germline loops: CDR1 MNHEY, CDR2 SVGAGI. V dropped 5 bases and J dropped 2; count of bases not matched to a gene: 2. This CDR3 is 13 amino acids long. CDR3 in amino acids: CASSDRGAYEQYF. DNA of the CDR3: TGTGCCAGCAGTGACAGGGGTGCCTACGAGCAGTACTTC.

Many counts were recorded for this clonotype. Here the CDR3 reads CASSLDGWSDRETQYF. Written as DNA, the CDR3 is TGTGCCAGCAGCTTAGATGGTTGGAGCGATCGGGAGACCCAGTACTTC. The chain couples TRBV7-2 to TRBJ2-5, with D unresolved. The V and J ends lost 1 base and 5 bases respectively, with 17 bases between them. Germline V gene data show CDR1 as SGHTA and CDR2 as FQGNSA. There are 16 residues in the CDR3.

There are a few counts of this clonotype. The chain carries TRBV10-3 and TRBJ2-5, with D perhaps assigned TRBD1 or TRBD2 (5 bases each). Germline values: CDR1 ENHRY, CDR2 SYGVKD. V dropped 10 bases and J dropped 0 bases, with 12 bases sitting between them. The CDR3 covers 13 residues. The CDR3 protein is CATRGAHQETQYF. As DNA, the CDR3 is TGTGCCACCAGAGGGGCACACCAAGAGACCCAGTACTTC.

The V gene is TRBV2, the J gene TRBJ2-7, with a tentative D call TRBD2 (6 bases). Trimming shortened V by 6 bases and J by 1 base, and 28 bases separated the two germline ends. In germline, CDR1 is SNHLY, CDR2 FYNNEI. CDR3 length: 19 residues. CDR3 bases: TGTGCCAGCAGATCATTTACTGACTCTAGCGCGACTGCGTCCTACGAGCAGTACTTC. It codes for CASRSFTDSSATASYEQYF.

V gene TRBV3-1 combines with J gene TRBJ1-6, with D tentatively TRBD1 (6 bases). The CDR3 sequence is 16 residues long. Germline CDR1 and CDR2: LGHDT and YNNKEL (reference sequence). Between the trimmed V and J ends, which lost 0 bases and 9 bases, there was a span of 15 bases. The CDR3 loop reads CASSQDTGPGTSPLHF. DNA for the CDR3: TGTGCCAGCAGCCAAGACACAGGGCCGGGGACTTCACCCCTCCACTTT. The complete variable domain, with remaining parts taken from reference TRBV3-1 and TRBJ1-6, reads DTAVSQTPKYLVTQMGNDKSIKCEQNLGHDTMYWYKQDSKKFLKIMFSYNNKELIINETVPNRFSPKSPDKAHLNLHINSLELGDSAVYFCASSQDTGPGTSPLHFGNGTRLTVT.

The V gene is TRBV20-1, the J gene TRBJ2-7; D remains ambiguous. Germline values: CDR1 DFQATT, CDR2 SNEGSKA (reference sequence). The ends were cut back, 2 bases at V and 1 base at J, with 9 bases in the middle. There are 13 residues in the CDR3. CDR3 sequence (DNA): TGCAGTGCTAGAAGCGTGATTTCCTACGAGCAGTACTTC. Translated, it gives CSARSVISYEQYF.

V and J are TRBV19 and TRBJ2-6, with D perhaps assigned TRBD1 or TRBD2 (6 bases each). The length of the CDR3 is 19 residues. CDR1 LNHDA and CDR2 SQIVND come from the germline V gene (reference sequence). The ends were cut back, 7 bases at V and 0 bases at J, with 22 bases in the middle. CDR3 in amino acids: CASKGSTGTYSSGANVLTF. DNA for the CDR3: TGTGCCAGTAAGGGATCTACAGGGACTTATAGCTCTGGGGCCAACGTCCTGACTTTC.

This clonotype has more than one count but fewer than ten. A junction boundary mismatches the germline segment, possibly from a read error. The chain has TRBV20-1 and TRBJ2-2; D ambiguous. The CDR3 totals 12 residues. Germline assignment: CDR1 DFQATT and CDR2 SNEGSKA (reference sequence). This CDR3 is CSGRLDTGELFF. The CDR3 DNA follows: TGCAGTGGTAGACTTGACACCGGGGAGCTGTTTTTT.

This chain uses TRBV15 with TRBJ1-5; D possibly corresponds to TRBD1 (6 bases). Trimming pared 6 bases from V and 7 bases from J, leaving 16 bases between. In germline, CDR1 is LNHNV, CDR2 YYDKDF (reference sequence). The CDR3 consists of 14 residues. The CDR3 is CATRFSGGEQPQHF. CDR3 in DNA: TGTGCCACCAGATTTTCTGGGGGCGAGCAGCCCCAGCATTTT.